Listed below are T cell receptor beta chains from one sample, sequenced in a study of T-cell reconstitution after alpha-beta-depleted transplantation in children. TCRdb reprocessed the PCR reads via MiXCR and lists one record per CDR3 protein. The sample holds hundreds of thousands of distinct CDR3 sequences; under 30% are singletons and the top ten take 4.8%. The sequenced sample was PBMCs, mostly from graft donor cells, obtained 360 days after TCRalphabeta/CD19-depleted stem cell transplant. The receptors come from a female patient aged 2 to 10 who had a stem cell transplant for congenital amegakaryocytic thrombocytopenia, so the T cells may come from the graft donor. Each CDR3 is given with its conserved first and last residue. The order of the fields is V gene, D gene, clone size, J gene, CDR3 protein, CDR3 DNA. D genes are given only for firm matches. For some rows the clone size is stated as once, few or many, or as a class when expanded; others skip it.

>TRBV29-1|-|many|TRBJ2-3
CSVERGTDTQYF
TGCAGCGTTGAAAGGGGCACAGATACGCAGTATTTT
>TRBV5-1|-|few|TRBJ2-7
CASSSDREQYF
TGCGCCAGCAGCAGTGACCGTGAGCAGTACTTC
>TRBV3-1|-|few|TRBJ2-1
CASSVNRVYNEQFF
TGTGCCAGCAGCGTTAACAGGGTCTACAATGAGCAGTTCTTC
>TRBV18|-|-|TRBJ1-1
CASSPRGGGNTEAFF
TGTGCCAGCTCACCACGTGGGGGCGGGAACACTGAAGCTTTCTTT
>TRBV5-1|TRBD2|-|TRBJ2-7
CASSWTSGILTNSYEQYF
TGCGCCAGCAGCTGGACTAGCGGGATCCTAACTAACTCCTACGAGCAGTACTTC
>TRBV9|-|-|TRBJ1-1
CASSVGAGVGTEAFF
TGTGCCAGCAGCGTAGGAGCGGGGGTGGGCACTGAAGCTTTCTTT
>TRBV4-3|-|few|TRBJ2-2
CASSQDLAEDTGELFF
TGCGCCAGCAGCCAAGATCTTGCGGAGGACACCGGGGAGCTGTTTTTT
>TRBV18|-|-|TRBJ1-1
CASSPLSSHSEAFF
TGTGCCAGCTCACCACTTTCATCACATTCTGAAGCTTTCTTT
>TRBV6-2/TRBV6-3|TRBD2|-|TRBJ2-7
CASSYGLARDEQYF
TGTGCCAGCAGTTACGGACTAGCTCGGGACGAGCAGTACTTC
>TRBV7-2|-|few|TRBJ1-2
CASSLDLGRHGYTF
TGTGCCAGCAGCTTAGATTTAGGCAGGCACGGCTACACCTTC
>TRBV7-9|-|-|TRBJ1-1
CASSLTMNTEAFF
TGTGCCAGCAGCTTAACAATGAACACTGAAGCTTTCTTT
>TRBV24-1|-|-|TRBJ2-1
CATSDPGTQSASYNEQFF
TGTGCCACCAGTGATCCCGGGACTCAAAGCGCCTCCTACAATGAGCAGTTCTTC
>TRBV6-6|TRBD1|-|TRBJ1-2
CASSRQGDGYTF
TGTGCCAGCAGCCGACAGGGGGATGGCTACACCTTC
>TRBV13|TRBD1|-|TRBJ1-4
CASRPGQLNEKLFF
TGTGCCAGCAGGCCGGGACAGCTTAATGAAAAACTGTTTTTT